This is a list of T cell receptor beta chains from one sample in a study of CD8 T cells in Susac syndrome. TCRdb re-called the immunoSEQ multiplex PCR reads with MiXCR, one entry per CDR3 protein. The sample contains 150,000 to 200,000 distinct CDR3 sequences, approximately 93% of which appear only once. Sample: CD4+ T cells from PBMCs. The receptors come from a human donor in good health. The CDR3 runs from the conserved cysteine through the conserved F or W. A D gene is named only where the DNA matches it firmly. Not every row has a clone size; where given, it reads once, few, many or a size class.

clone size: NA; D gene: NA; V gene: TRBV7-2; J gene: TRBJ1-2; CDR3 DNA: TGTGCCAGCAGCCCCTTTGGTCGGGGGCCTAACTATGGCTACACCTTC; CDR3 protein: CASSPFGRGPNYGYTF
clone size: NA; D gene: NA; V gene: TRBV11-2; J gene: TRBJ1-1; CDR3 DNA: TGTGCCAGCAGCTTACCGTCAGGGGCGACTGAAGCTTTCTTT; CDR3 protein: CASSLPSGATEAFF
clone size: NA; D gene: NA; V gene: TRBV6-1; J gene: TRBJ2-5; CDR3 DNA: TGTGCCACCAGGAGGGAGACCCAGTACTTC; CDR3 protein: CATRRETQYF
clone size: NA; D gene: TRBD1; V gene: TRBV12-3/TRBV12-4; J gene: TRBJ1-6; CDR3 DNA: TGTGCCAGCAGCCAGGGACAGGATAATTCACCCCTCCACTTT; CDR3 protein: CASSQGQDNSPLHF
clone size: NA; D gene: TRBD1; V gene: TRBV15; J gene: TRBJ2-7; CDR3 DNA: TGTGCCACCAGCAGAGATCTAGGTGGGACAGGGGATCGGCGGTACTTC; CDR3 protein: CATSRDLGGTGDRRYF
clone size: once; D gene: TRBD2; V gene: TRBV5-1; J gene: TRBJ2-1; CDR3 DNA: TGCGCCAGCAGCTCCAACAGAGGGGCGCGGGGGGGATACAATGAGCAGTTCTTC; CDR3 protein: CASSSNRGARGGYNEQFF
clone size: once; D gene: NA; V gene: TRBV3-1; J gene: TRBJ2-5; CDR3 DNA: TGTGCCAGCAGCCAAGATCAACACTACCAAGAGACCCAGTACTTC; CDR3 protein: CASSQDQHYQETQYF
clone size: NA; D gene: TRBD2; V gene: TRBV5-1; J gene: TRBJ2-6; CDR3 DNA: TGCGCCAGCAGCTTGGTCGCTAGCGGGGGCATTAGCTCTGGGGCCAACGTCCTGACTTTC; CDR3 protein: CASSLVASGGISSGANVLTF
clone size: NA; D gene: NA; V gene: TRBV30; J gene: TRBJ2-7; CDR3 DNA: TGTGCCTGGAATGGGGTCTCCTACGAGCAGTACTTC; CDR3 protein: CAWNGVSYEQYF
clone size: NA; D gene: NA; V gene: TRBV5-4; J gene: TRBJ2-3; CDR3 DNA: TGTGCCAGCAGCTTGGCCGGGGATACGCAGTATTTT; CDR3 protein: CASSLAGDTQYF
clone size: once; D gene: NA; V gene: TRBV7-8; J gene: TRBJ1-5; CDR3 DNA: TGTGCCACTATGAGGACAGCCCCTAGCAATCAGCCCCAGCATTTT; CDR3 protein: CATMRTAPSNQPQHF
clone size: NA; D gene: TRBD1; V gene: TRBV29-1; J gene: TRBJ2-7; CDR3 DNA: TGCAGCGCTTTAGACGGACAGGGTTTTTCCTACGAGCAGTACTTC; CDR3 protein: CSALDGQGFSYEQYF
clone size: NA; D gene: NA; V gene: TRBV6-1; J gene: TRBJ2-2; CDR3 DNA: TGTGCCAGCAGTGATACGGGCACCGGGGAGCTGTTTTTT; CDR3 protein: CASSDTGTGELFF
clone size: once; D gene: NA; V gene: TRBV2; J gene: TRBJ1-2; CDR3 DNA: TGTGCCAGCAGTGAATCACTCTTATTAGGTCCTGGCTACACCTTC; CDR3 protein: CASSESLLLGPGYTF
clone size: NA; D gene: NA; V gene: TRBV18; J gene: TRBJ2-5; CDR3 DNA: TGTGCCAGCTCACACGAGAGCTCTGCCCAAGAGACCCAGTACTTC; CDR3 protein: CASSHESSAQETQYF
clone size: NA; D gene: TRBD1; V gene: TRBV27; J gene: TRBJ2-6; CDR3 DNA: TGTGCCAGCAGCCTACAGGGGGCGACCGGGGCCAACGTCCTGACTTTC; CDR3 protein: CASSLQGATGANVLTF
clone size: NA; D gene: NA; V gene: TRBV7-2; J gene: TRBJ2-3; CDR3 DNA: TGTGCCACCTTATTAGGGGCAGAAGAGGGCACGCAGTATTTT; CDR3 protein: CATLLGAEEGTQYF
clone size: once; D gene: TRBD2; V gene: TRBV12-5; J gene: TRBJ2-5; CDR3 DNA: TGTGCTAGTGGTTTAGGACTAGCGGGGTCGGAGACCCAGTACTTC; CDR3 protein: CASGLGLAGSETQYF
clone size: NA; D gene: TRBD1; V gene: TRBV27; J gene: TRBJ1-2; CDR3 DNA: TGTGCCAGCAGTTTCAGGGACAGAGGAGGCTACACCTTC; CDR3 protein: CASSFRDRGGYTF
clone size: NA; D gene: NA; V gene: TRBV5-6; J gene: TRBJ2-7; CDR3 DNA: TGTGCCAGCAGTTACAGGGTACTGAACGAGCAGTACTTC; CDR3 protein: CASSYRVLNEQYF
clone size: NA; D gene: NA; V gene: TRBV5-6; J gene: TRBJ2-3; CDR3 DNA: TGTGCCAGCAGCTTACTTGCCCGGCGGACAGATACGCAGTATTTT; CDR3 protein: CASSLLARRTDTQYF
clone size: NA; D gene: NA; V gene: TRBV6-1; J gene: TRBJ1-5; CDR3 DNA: TGTGCCAGCAGTCAAAGGGGAGGAAGCAATCAGCCCCAGCATTTT; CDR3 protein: CASSQRGGSNQPQHF
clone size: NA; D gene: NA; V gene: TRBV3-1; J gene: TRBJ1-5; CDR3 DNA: TGTGCCAGCAGCCAAGATCGGGGAAGGCAGCCCCAGCATTTT; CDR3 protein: CASSQDRGRQPQHF
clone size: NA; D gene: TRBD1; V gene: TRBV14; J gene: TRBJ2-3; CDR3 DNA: TGTGCCAGCAGCCGACTGAGCACAGGGGCAAGCACAGATACGCAGTATTTT; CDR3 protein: CASSRLSTGASTDTQYF
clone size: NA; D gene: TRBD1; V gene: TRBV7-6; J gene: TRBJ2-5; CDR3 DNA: TGTGCCAGCAGCTTAGGTGGGGCCGCAGGGGGGACCCAGTACTTC; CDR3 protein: CASSLGGAAGGTQYF
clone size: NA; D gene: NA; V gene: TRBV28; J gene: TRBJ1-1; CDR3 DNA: TGTGCCAGCAGTCGGGGGATGGGAACTGAAGCTTTCTTT; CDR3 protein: CASSRGMGTEAFF
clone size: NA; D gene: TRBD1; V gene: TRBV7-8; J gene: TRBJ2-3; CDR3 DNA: TGTGCCAGCAGCTTAGCCTCTAGGTCGATCCTCCAGACAGGGGCAACGCAGTATTTT; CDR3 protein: CASSLASRSILQTGATQYF
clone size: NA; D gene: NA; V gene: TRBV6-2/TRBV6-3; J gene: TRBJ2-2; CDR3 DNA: TGTGCCAGCAGTCGGGGGTTGTACCCCGGGGAGCTGTTTTTT; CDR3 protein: CASSRGLYPGELFF
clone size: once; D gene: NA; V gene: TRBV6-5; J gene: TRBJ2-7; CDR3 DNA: TGTGCCAGCAGTTACTCGGGGGACAATTACGAGCAGTACTTC; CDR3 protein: CASSYSGDNYEQYF
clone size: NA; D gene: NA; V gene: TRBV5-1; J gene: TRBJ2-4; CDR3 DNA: TGCGCCAGCAGCTCTTTGGAAGTAAACATTCAGTACTTC; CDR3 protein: CASSSLEVNIQYF
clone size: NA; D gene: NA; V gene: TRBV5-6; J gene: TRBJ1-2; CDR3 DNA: TGTGCCAGCAGCCCCTCGGGAGGAAAGGACTACACCTTC; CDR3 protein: CASSPSGGKDYTF
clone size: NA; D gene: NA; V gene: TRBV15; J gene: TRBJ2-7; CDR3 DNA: TGTGCCACCAGCAGAGATCGGGGATCCTACGAGCAGTACTTC; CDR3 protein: CATSRDRGSYEQYF
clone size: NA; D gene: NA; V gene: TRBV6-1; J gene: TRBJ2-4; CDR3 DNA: TGTGCCAGCAGTGAAGGAACCAAAAACATTCAGTACTTC; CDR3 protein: CASSEGTKNIQYF
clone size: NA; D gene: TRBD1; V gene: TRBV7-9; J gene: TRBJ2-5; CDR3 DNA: TGTGCCAGCAGCTTAGAGGGACAGGGGCGTGGTGAGACCCAGTACTTC; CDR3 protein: CASSLEGQGRGETQYF
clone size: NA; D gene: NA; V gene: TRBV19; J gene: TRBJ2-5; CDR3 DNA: TGTGCCAGTAGTATCGAAGGTCTGAAGACCCAGTACTTC; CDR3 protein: CASSIEGLKTQYF
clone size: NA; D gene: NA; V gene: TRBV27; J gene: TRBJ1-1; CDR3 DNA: TGTGCCAGCAGCCGAAGCACGGGTGAAGTTTTCTTT; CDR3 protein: CASSRSTGEVFF